Described below is a single T cell receptor beta chain sequence and its context. The data were produced by immunoSEQ multiplex PCR, yet TCRdb's version contains in-frame clones alone and is incomplete. The sample has about 52,000 clones; roughly 95% are singletons. The record originates from a study of control samples from healthy donors and cancer patients. Deletions cut 2 bases from V and 3 bases from J, with 11 bases between. The CDR3 spans 16 residues. CDR1 is SGHVS and CDR2 is FNYEAQ in the germline V gene. The sequenced sample consisted of blood. This chain uses TRBV7-6 with TRBJ2-6, with TRBD2 as a possible D gene (5 bases). The sequence was obtained from a man aged 25 to 45 in good health. The CDR3 protein is CASSLKGVNGANVLTF. DNA for the CDR3: TGTGCCAGCAGCTTAAAGGGAGTGAATGGGGCCAACGTCCTGACTTTC. Together with reference TRBV7-6 and TRBJ2-6, the CDR3 gives the full variable domain: GAGVSQSPRYKVTKRGQDVALRCDPISGHVSLYWYRQALGQGPEFLTYFNYEAQQDKSGLPNDRFSAERPEGSISTLTIQRTEQRDSAMYRCASSLKGVNGANVLTFGAGSRLTVL.